Each of the 18 T cell receptor beta chains below was sequenced from the same sample in a study of cytomegalovirus exposure and HLA in healthy donors. Vbeta (60) and Jbeta (13) primers were used in the PCR. The assay was immunoSEQ multiplex PCR, and TCRdb's table has in-frame clones only and misses some. The ten most abundant clones cover less than 3% of a sample with approximately 110,000 clones. Sequencing was done on a sample of PBMCs. The source is a man aged 25 to 40 in good health and CMV-seronegative.

The V gene is TRBV5-1, the J gene TRBJ2-5; unclear D gene. The closer fit of TRBJ2-7 to the DNA end suggests the J call may be wrong. CDR3 length: 13 residues. The germline gives CDR1 SGHRS, CDR2 YFSETQ. The CDR3 DNA reads as TGCGCCAGCAGCTTGACACAGTCCGGCGAGCAGTACTTC. Protein product: CASSLTQSGEQYF.

The CDR3 DNA follows: TGTGCCAGCAGCATTACAGGGGGCAGCACAGATACGCAGTATTTT. It specifies CASSITGGSTDTQYF. V is TRBV5-6 and J is TRBJ2-3, with 9 nucleotides matching TRBD1. V lost 4 bases and J lost 0; bases outside the gene matches: 3. CDR1 and CDR2 from the germline V gene are SGHDT and YYEEEE. This CDR3 has 15 residues.

The chain couples TRBV28 to TRBJ2-7; 7 nucleotides match TRBD1. Germline V gives CDR1 MDHEN, CDR2 SYDVKM. The CDR3 extends over 15 amino acids. V lost 7 bases to trimming and J lost 1 base; unmatched junction nucleotides: 10. The CDR3 DNA reads as TGTGCCAGCAACAAAGCCGGGACAGCGTCCTACGAGCAGTACTTC. Translation: CASNKAGTASYEQYF. The variable domain in full, completed from reference TRBV28 and TRBJ2-7, reads DVKVTQSSRYLVKRTGEKVFLECVQDMDHENMFWYRQDPGLGLRLIYFSYDVKMKEKGDIPEGYSVSREKKERFSLILESASTNQTSMYLCASNKAGTASYEQYFGPGTRLTVT.

The chain links TRBV10-3 to TRBJ2-7; perhaps TRBD1 as D (5 bases). Trimming pared 4 bases from V and 4 bases from J, leaving 11 bases between. The germline CDR1 and CDR2 sequences are ENHRY and SYGVKD. This CDR3 has 13 amino acids. This CDR3 is CAISAGRAYEQYF. CDR3 coding DNA: TGTGCCATCAGTGCTGGCAGGGCTTACGAGCAGTACTTC.

The chain recombines TRBV29-1 with TRBJ2-5, with D possibly TRBD2 on 5 matching bases. Matching the DNA end better, TRBJ2-7 makes the J call doubtful. Per the germline V gene, CDR1 is SQVTM and CDR2 is ANQGSEA. The length of the CDR3 is 12 residues. In nucleotides, the CDR3 is TGCAGCCCAGAGAGGGCCCCCTACGAGCAGTACTTC. This codes for CSPERAPYEQYF.

This chain joins TRBV2 and TRBJ2-1; 7 nucleotides line up with TRBD1. The CDR3 sequence is 12 residues long. The junction had 2 bases not matched to a gene; V was cut back by 6 bases and J by 6 bases. The germline V gene has CDR1 SNHLY and CDR2 FYNNEI. CDR3 DNA: TGTGCCAGCAGGACAGGGCGCAATGAGCAGTTCTTC. Amino acid sequence: CASRTGRNEQFF.

The rearrangement links TRBV5-4 to TRBJ2-5; D is undetermined. The CDR3 is 13 amino acids. The V end lost 1 base, the J end lost 5 bases, and 9 bases lay between the germline ends. From germline, CDR1 is SGHNT and CDR2 YYREEE (reference sequence). The CDR3 loop reads CASSLPGLETQYF. The CDR3 DNA reads TGTGCCAGCAGCTTGCCGGGTTTGGAGACCCAGTACTTC. The variable domain in full, with the rest retrieved from reference TRBV5-4 and TRBJ2-5, is ETGVTQSPTHLIKTRGQQVTLRCSSQSGHNTVSWYQQALGQGPQFIFQYYREEENGRGNFPPRFSGLQFPNYSSELNVNALELDDSALYLCASSLPGLETQYFGPGTRLLVL.

The rearrangement links TRBV28 to TRBJ2-3; 11 bases align to TRBD2. The germline CDR1 and CDR2 sequences are MDHEN and SYDVKM. V was clipped by 3 bases and J by 2 bases; unmatched bases: 7. The CDR3 is 17 amino acids. The CDR3 loop reads CASSFRLAGLNTDTQYF. Here the CDR3 DNA reads TGTGCCAGCAGTTTTCGACTAGCGGGGTTAAACACAGATACGCAGTATTTT.

This rearrangement joins TRBV19 to TRBJ1-5; tentatively, D is TRBD1 (6 bases). Trimming removed 5 bases at V and 0 bases at J, with 14 bases between. CDR3 length: 16 residues. CDR1 and CDR2 (germline): LNHDA, SQIVND (reference sequence). The CDR3 region has the DNA TGTGCCAGTAGTCGGGGACACGATGGTAGCAATCAGCCCCAGCATTTT. Translation: CASSRGHDGSNQPQHF.

The chain couples TRBV7-2 to TRBJ1-1; D unclear. The V end lost 5 bases, the J end lost 1 base, and 20 bases lay between the germline ends. Germline V CDR1 and CDR2: SGHTA, FQGNSA. CDR3 length: 17 residues. CDR3 sequence reads: CASSRREARGRNTEAFF. CDR3 nucleotides: TGTGCCAGCAGCAGACGGGAAGCGCGCGGTCGGAACACTGAAGCTTTCTTT.

Of note for this clone: Other DNA variants within this sample encode the same CDR3. The V and J genes are TRBV4-1 and TRBJ2-1, with unresolved D. This CDR3 has 16 residues. Germline assignment: CDR1 MGHRA and CDR2 YSYEKL. The germline V and J ends were trimmed by 1 base and 1 base, with 11 bases remaining between them. CDR3 nucleotides: TGCGCCAGCAGCCAAGTTAATCTAGTTTCCTACAATGAGCAGTTCTTC. Amino acids: CASSQVNLVSYNEQFF.

The chain joins TRBV6-1 to TRBJ2-7; TRBD2 aligns across 14 bases. This CDR3 region has 14 residues. Trimming removed 6 bases from V and 5 bases from J; junction bases left unmatched: 3. Germline V gene data show CDR1 as MNHNS and CDR2 as SASEGT. The chain's CDR3 is CASRPGLAGDEQYF. CDR3 DNA: TGTGCCAGCAGGCCGGGACTAGCGGGAGACGAGCAGTACTTC.

The chain recombines TRBV14 with TRBJ1-2; D gene unclear. V dropped 3 bases and J dropped 0 bases, with 8 bases sitting between them. Germline CDR1 is SGHDN and CDR2 is FVKESK. There are 14 residues in the CDR3. The CDR3, as DNA: TGTGCCAGCAGCCACCACGGGGCTAACTATGGCTACACCTTC. Translating it yields CASSHHGANYGYTF. The full variable domain, its missing parts supplied by reference TRBV14 and TRBJ1-2, is EAGVTQFPSHSVIEKGQTVTLRCDPISGHDNLYWYRRVMGKEIKFLLHFVKESKQDESGMPNNRFLAERTGGTYSTLKVQPAELEDSGVYFCASSHHGANYGYTFGSGTRLTVV.

The V gene is TRBV28, the J gene TRBJ1-4; 7 bases agree with TRBD1. The CDR3 covers 16 residues. CDR1 is MDHEN, CDR2 SYDVKM, per germline. The V gene end was trimmed by 6 bases and the J gene end by 7 bases; junction bases not matched to a gene: 14. The CDR3 bases are TGTGCCAGCAGGCCAATAGGACAGGTTGAGGGTGAAAAACTGTTTTTT. Its protein is CASRPIGQVEGEKLFF.

The chain carries TRBV2 and TRBJ2-7, with 9 bases that match TRBD2. Germline CDR1 is SNHLY and CDR2 is FYNNEI. The CDR3 spans 15 residues. Trimming took 3 bases from V and 0 from J; bases not matched to a gene: 3. Here the CDR3 reads CASSEGLANSYEQYF. CDR3 in DNA: TGTGCCAGCAGTGAGGGACTAGCTAACTCCTACGAGCAGTACTTC.

This chain joins TRBV18 and TRBJ2-3; tentative D call: TRBD2 (6 bases). Trimming took off 1 base at V and 0 bases at J, with 23 bases between the two ends. The CDR3 totals 20 residues. Germline lookup yields CDR1 KGHSH and CDR2 LQKENI. The CDR3 nucleotides read TGTGCCAGCTCACCACTGGAGGGGCCTTTAACTAGCTGGAGCACAGATACGCAGTATTTT. This translates into CASSPLEGPLTSWSTDTQYF.

This chain uses TRBV2 with TRBJ2-2, with D unresolved. V gave up 6 bases and J gave up 6 bases, with 20 bases separating them. CDR3 length: 16 residues. CDR1 is SNHLY, CDR2 FYNNEI, per germline. The CDR3 bases are TGTGCCAGCAGGTTGGCGGCGCTCCTTAAATCCGGGGAGCTGTTTTTT. It specifies CASRLAALLKSGELFF.

The chain links TRBV12-5 to TRBJ2-3, with TRBD2 matching 8 bases. V shed 6 bases and J 3 bases; nucleotides not matched to a gene: 8. CDR3 length: 15 amino acids. Germline V gene sequence: CDR1 LGHNT, CDR2 FRNRAP. DNA for the CDR3: TGTGCTAGTGGCTCCGACCTAGCGGGTACAGATACGCAGTATTTT. Translated, it gives CASGSDLAGTDTQYF.